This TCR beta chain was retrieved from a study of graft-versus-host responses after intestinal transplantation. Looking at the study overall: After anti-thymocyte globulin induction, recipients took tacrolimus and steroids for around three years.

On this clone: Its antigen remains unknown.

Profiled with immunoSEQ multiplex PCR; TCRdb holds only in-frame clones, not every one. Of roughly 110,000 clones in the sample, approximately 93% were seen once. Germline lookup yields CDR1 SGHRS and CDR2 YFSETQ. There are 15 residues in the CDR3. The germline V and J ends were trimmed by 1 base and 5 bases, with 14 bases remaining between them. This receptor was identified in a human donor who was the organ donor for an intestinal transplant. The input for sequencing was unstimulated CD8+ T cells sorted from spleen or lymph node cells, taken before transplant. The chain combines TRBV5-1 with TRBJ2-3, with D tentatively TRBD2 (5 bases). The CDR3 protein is CASSLPPSGEDTQYF. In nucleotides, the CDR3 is TGCGCCAGCAGCTTGCCCCCAAGCGGAGAAGATACGCAGTATTTT.